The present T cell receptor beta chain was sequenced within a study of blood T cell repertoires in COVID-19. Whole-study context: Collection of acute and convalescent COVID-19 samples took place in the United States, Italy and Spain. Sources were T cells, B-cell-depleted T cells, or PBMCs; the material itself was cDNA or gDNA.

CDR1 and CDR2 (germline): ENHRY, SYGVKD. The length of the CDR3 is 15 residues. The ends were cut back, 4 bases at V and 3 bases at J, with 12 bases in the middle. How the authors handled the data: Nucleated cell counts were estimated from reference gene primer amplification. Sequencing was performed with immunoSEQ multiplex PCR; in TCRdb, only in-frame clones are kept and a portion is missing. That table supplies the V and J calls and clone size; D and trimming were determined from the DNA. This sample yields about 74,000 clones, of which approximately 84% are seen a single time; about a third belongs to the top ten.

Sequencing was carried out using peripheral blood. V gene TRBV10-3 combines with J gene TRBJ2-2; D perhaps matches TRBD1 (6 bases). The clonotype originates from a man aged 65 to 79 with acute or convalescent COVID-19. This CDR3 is CAISGGTKDTGELFF. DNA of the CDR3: TGTGCCATCAGTGGAGGGACAAAGGACACCGGGGAGCTGTTTTTT.